Shown below are 21 T cell receptor beta chains from a single sample sequenced in a study of OX40 agonist ivuxolimab in advanced cancers. Library construction relied on the immunoSEQ multiplex PCR assay. Here the immuneACCESS table is served through TCRdb, limited to in-frame sequences with V and J called. Missing clones are a known gap in these copies; in checked studies unresolved V genes cover under half, and the rest lacks a known reason. The sample records about 82,000 clones, 85% to 90% of which are singletons. Roughly 2.5% of the sample comes from the top ten. The input for sequencing was CD4+ or CD8+ T cells sorted from blood, taken in a trial of the OX40 agonist ivuxolimab. The source is an adult with an advanced solid tumor such as melanoma, head and neck, liver or kidney cancer.

The chain couples TRBV5-6 to TRBJ2-4, with TRBD2 identical over 10 bases. The CDR3 loop spans 17 amino acids. Germline V gene lookup returns CDR1 SGHDT and CDR2 YYEEEE. Trimming took 4 bases from V and 0 from J; bases not matched to a gene: 7. CDR3 region: CASSLLAGSLAKNIQYF. As DNA, the CDR3 is TGTGCCAGCAGCCTACTAGCGGGGTCTTTAGCCAAAAACATTCAGTACTTC.

This clone has only a few counts. The chain combines TRBV18 with TRBJ1-2; D unresolved. V shed 3 bases and J shed 3 bases, with 14 bases lying between them. Germline lookup yields CDR1 KGHSH and CDR2 LQKENI. The CDR3 runs to 15 residues. The chain's CDR3 is CASSPNPRADYGYTF. The CDR3 nucleotides are TGTGCCAGCTCACCTAACCCGCGGGCGGACTATGGCTACACCTTC.

This clone showed up just a few times. The gene calls are TRBV19 and TRBJ1-2; 8 bases are shared with TRBD1. This CDR3 spans 13 amino acids. J gave up 5 bases and V 4 bases, and 3 bases lay outside the gene matches. The germline V gene encodes CDR1 LNHDA and CDR2 SQIVND (reference sequence). Here the CDR3 reads CASSRTGKYGYTF. CDR3 nucleotide sequence: TGTGCCAGTAGTAGGACAGGGAAGTATGGCTACACCTTC.

The rearrangement uses TRBV29-1 and TRBJ1-1; TRBD1 is a possible D gene (5 bases). CDR1 and CDR2 (germline): SQVTM, ANQGSEA. Trimming took 4 bases from V and 0 from J, leaving 12 bases between them. CDR3 length equals 14 residues. The CDR3 DNA is TGCAGCGTTGCCCGGGGCGGAATGAACACTGAAGCTTTCTTT. This codes for CSVARGGMNTEAFF.

V gene TRBV5-1 combines with J gene TRBJ2-7, with D tentatively TRBD2 (5 bases). CDR3 size: 14 residues. Germline CDR1 is SGHRS and CDR2 is YFSETQ. V lost 6 bases to trimming and J lost 6 bases, with 19 bases between them. CDR3 sequence (DNA): TGCGCCAGCACCCTAGCTCTAGGCTTAACCGAGCAGTACTTC. Its translation is CASTLALGLTEQYF.

This sequence joins TRBV2 and TRBJ2-6; D gene ambiguous. CDR1 is SNHLY, CDR2 FYNNEI, per germline. V was shortened by 4 bases and J by 2 bases, with 3 bases between the two germline ends. The CDR3 is made up of 13 amino acids. The CDR3 loop is CASSAAGANVLTF. The CDR3 DNA is TGTGCCAGCAGTGCGGCTGGGGCCAACGTCCTGACTTTC.

This chain joins TRBV10-3 and TRBJ1-3; D call uncertain. The germline V gene has CDR1 ENHRY and CDR2 SYGVKD. The CDR3 is 17 residues long. The ends were cut back, 2 bases at V and 0 bases at J, with 14 bases in the middle. CDR3 nucleotides: TGTGCCATCAGTGAGCGAGAGGCCGCGATCTCTGGAAACACCATATATTTT. Amino acids: CAISEREAAISGNTIYF.

The V gene is TRBV5-1, the J gene TRBJ1-3, with D tentatively TRBD1 (5 bases). The CDR3 runs to 16 residues. Germline V lookup: CDR1 SGHRS, CDR2 YFSETQ. V was trimmed by 0 bases and J by 1 base, leaving 11 bases between them. This CDR3 reads CASSLASGQSGNTIYF. DNA of the CDR3: TGCGCCAGCAGCTTGGCCTCGGGGCAGTCTGGAAACACCATATATTTT.

The rearrangement uses TRBV5-1 and TRBJ2-1; a possible D gene is TRBD1 (6 bases). CDR3 length: 13 residues. Germline V gene sequence: CDR1 SGHRS, CDR2 YFSETQ. The V end lost 4 bases, the J end lost 7 bases, and 12 bases lay between the germline ends. The CDR3 DNA is TGCGCCAGCAGCACGCGTACAGGGAATGAGCAGTTCTTC. Translated: CASSTRTGNEQFF. The full variable domain, in which reference TRBV5-1 and TRBJ2-1 provide the parts outside the CDR3, is KAGVTQTPRYLIKTRGQQVTLSCSPISGHRSVSWYQQTPGQGLQFLFEYFSETQRNKGNFPGRFSGRQFSNSRSEMNVSTLELGDSALYLCASSTRTGNEQFFGPGTRLTVL.

This chain uses TRBV28 with TRBJ2-7; possibly TRBD2 for D (6 bases). The ends were cut back, 11 bases at V and 2 bases at J, with 19 bases in the middle. The germline gives CDR1 MDHEN, CDR2 SYDVKM. The CDR3 is 14 amino acids. As DNA, the CDR3 is TGTGCCTCGGTCGGGGGAAAGGGTACCTACGAGCAGTACTTC. Its protein is CASVGGKGTYEQYF.

The chain recombines TRBV5-6 with TRBJ1-6; no clear D gene. V shed 6 bases and J shed 0 bases, with 4 bases lying between them. The CDR3 has 13 residues. CDR1 is SGHDT, CDR2 YYEEEE, per germline. The CDR3 spells CASTLSYNSPLHF. CDR3 nucleotides: TGTGCCAGCACCCTCTCCTATAATTCACCCCTCCACTTT.

This clone was seen once. This chain links TRBV20-1 with TRBJ1-1, with D possibly being TRBD1 (6 bases). Germline V gene sequence: CDR1 DFQATT, CDR2 SNEGSKA (reference sequence). The length of the CDR3 is 11 residues. With 3 bases removed from V and 5 bases from J, the gap between germline ends came to 7 bases. The CDR3 region has the DNA TGCAGTGCTAGTCAGGGGACTGAAGCTTTCTTT. Its translation is CSASQGTEAFF.

V and J are TRBV9 and TRBJ2-1, with 7 positions matching TRBD2. Germline trimming cut 4 bases from V and 1 base from J; bases unmatched to any gene: 11. Germline V gives CDR1 SGDLS, CDR2 YYNGEE. The CDR3 is made up of 17 amino acids. As DNA, the CDR3 is TGTGCCAGCAGCAAAATGGCGGGGGAAGGGTCCTACAATGAGCAGTTCTTC. Its protein product is CASSKMAGEGSYNEQFF.

The gene calls are TRBV21-1 and TRBJ1-1; the DNA was not used to check the table's D call, TRBD1. TRBV21-1 is a pseudogene. The CDR3 is made up of 17 amino acids. The CDR3 DNA is TGTGCCAGCGGCCAAAGAGGACAGGGGGTCCAATCACTCCAAGCTTTCTTT. Amino acids: CASGQRGQGVQSLQAFF.

The V gene is TRBV9, the J gene TRBJ1-1; TRBD1 might be the D (5 bases). CDR3 size: 15 residues. The germline CDR1 and CDR2 sequences are SGDLS and YYNGEE. V lost 4 bases and J lost 4, with 17 bases in between. This CDR3 is CASSPSGGGGTEAFF. CDR3 DNA sequence: TGTGCCAGCAGCCCTTCGGGGGGGGGTGGCACTGAAGCTTTCTTT.

This chain joins TRBV2 and TRBJ2-7; 10 nucleotides agree with TRBD1. This CDR3 region has 13 residues. The germline V gene encodes CDR1 SNHLY and CDR2 FYNNEI. V dropped 5 bases and J dropped 6; count of bases not matched to a gene: 4. The CDR3 nucleotides read TGTGCCAGCAGTTCGGACAGGGGGGGCGAGCAGTACTTC. Translated, it gives CASSSDRGGEQYF.

Remarks on this clone: This CDR3 fails to terminate in the conserved phenylalanine or tryptophan, so it likely reflects a read error. The chain links TRBV27 to TRBJ1-6; D unclear. Trimming took 3 bases from V and 7 from J, leaving 19 bases between them. Germline V gene sequence: CDR1 MNHEY, CDR2 SMNVEV (reference sequence). This CDR3 is 17 amino acids long. CDR3 bases: TGTGCCAGCAGTTTTTTTCTATCTTACCGAGGGAATTCACCCCTCCACCTT. Protein: CASSFFLSYRGNSPLHL.

A single count supports this clone. This sequence joins TRBV28 and TRBJ1-2, with TRBD1 matching 9 bases. Germline CDR1 is MDHEN and CDR2 is SYDVKM. The V segment lost 2 bases and the J segment 3 bases; nucleotides outside the gene matches: 4. The CDR3 contains 15 residues. The CDR3 sequence: CASSLGRTGDYGYTF. The CDR3 region has the DNA TGTGCCAGCAGTTTAGGTCGGACAGGGGACTATGGCTACACCTTC.

The V gene is TRBV7-9, the J gene TRBJ2-7; D unresolved. V lost 1 base to trimming and J lost 7 bases, with 8 bases between them. This CDR3 is built from 12 residues. Per germline, CDR1 SEHNR and CDR2 FQNEAQ (reference sequence). CDR3 coding DNA: TGTGCCAGCAGCTTAGATCAGACAGAGCAGTACTTC. This translates into CASSLDQTEQYF.

A single count supports this clone. The rearrangement links TRBV28 to TRBJ1-2; 7 bases match TRBD1. Trimming at V came to 7 bases and at J to 3 bases, leaving 8 bases not matched to a gene. This CDR3 region has 14 residues. CDR1 and CDR2 from the germline V gene are MDHEN and SYDVKM. The CDR3 here is CASNRQGEDYGYTF. In DNA, the CDR3 is TGTGCCAGCAATAGACAGGGAGAGGACTATGGCTACACCTTC.

The chain uses TRBV28 and TRBJ2-1; D gene unclear. The CDR3 has 11 amino acids. Germline V gives CDR1 MDHEN, CDR2 SYDVKM. Trimming took off 8 bases at V and 4 bases at J, with 6 bases between the two ends. The CDR3 reads CASLWYNEQFF. CDR3 in DNA: TGTGCCAGCCTTTGGTACAATGAGCAGTTCTTC. The full variable domain, its missing parts supplied by reference TRBV28 and TRBJ2-1, is DVKVTQSSRYLVKRTGEKVFLECVQDMDHENMFWYRQDPGLGLRLIYFSYDVKMKEKGDIPEGYSVSREKKERFSLILESASTNQTSMYLCASLWYNEQFFGPGTRLTVL.